The 19 T cell receptor beta chains reported below all come from one sample, sequenced in a study of blood T cell repertoires in COVID-19. Produced via immunoSEQ multiplex PCR; TCRdb's table is partial and in-frame only. The sample has about 70,000 clones, 75% to 90% seen once. Material for sequencing was peripheral blood. Receptors were obtained from a man between 65 and 85 years old who had recovered from COVID-19.

Only one count was recorded for this clone. This chain connects TRBV9 to TRBJ2-1; TRBD2 aligns across 10 bases. The V segment lost 4 bases and the J segment 1 base; nucleotides outside the gene matches: 5. Germline CDR1 reads SGDLS; CDR2 reads YYNGEE. CDR3 size: 16 residues. The CDR3 bases are TGTGCCAGCAGCCCGAATAGCGGGAGGTCCTACAATGAGCAGTTCTTC. This codes for CASSPNSGRSYNEQFF.

V gene TRBV10-1 combines with J gene TRBJ2-3, with 9 positions matching TRBD2. The CDR3 has 15 amino acids. Losses at the gene ends were 3 bases for V and 3 bases for J; bases not matched to a gene: 4. The germline V gene encodes CDR1 WNHNN and CDR2 SYGVQD (reference sequence). CDR3 amino acids: CASSDSSGTTDTQYF. CDR3 sequence (DNA): TGCGCCAGCAGTGATTCTAGCGGGACTACAGATACGCAGTATTTT.

This chain connects TRBV28 to TRBJ2-1; 15 nucleotides align to TRBD2. Trimming cost V 4 bases and J 9 bases; bases outside gene matches: 16. Germline V gene lookup returns CDR1 MDHEN and CDR2 SYDVKM. CDR3 length equals 19 residues. Here the CDR3 reads CASSSPGLAGGDPSGEQFF. As DNA, the CDR3 is TGTGCCAGCAGTTCGCCGGGACTAGCGGGAGGTGATCCGAGTGGTGAGCAGTTCTTC.

This rearrangement joins TRBV28 to TRBJ2-7; a possible D gene is TRBD1 (5 bases). CDR1 and CDR2 from the germline V gene are MDHEN and SYDVKM. CDR3 length: 15 residues. V lost 2 bases and J 2 bases, leaving 13 bases between the germline ends. In nucleotides, the CDR3 is TGTGCCAGCAGTTTAGGGGCCGCCCCTACCTACGAGCAGTACTTC. It codes for CASSLGAAPTYEQYF. The full variable domain, with the rest looked up from reference TRBV28 and TRBJ2-7, is DVKVTQSSRYLVKRTGEKVFLECVQDMDHENMFWYRQDPGLGLRLIYFSYDVKMKEKGDIPEGYSVSREKKERFSLILESASTNQTSMYLCASSLGAAPTYEQYFGPGTRLTVT.

This clone was detected only once. The chain combines TRBV18 with TRBJ2-6, with D tentatively TRBD1 (5 bases). CDR3 size: 19 residues. The V end was cut by 0 bases, the J end by 0 bases, with 15 bases between. Per the germline V gene, CDR1 is KGHSH and CDR2 is LQKENI. The CDR3 spells CASSPPGREPISGANVLTF. In DNA form, the CDR3 reads TGTGCCAGCTCACCACCGGGCAGGGAACCGATCTCTGGGGCCAACGTCCTGACTTTC.

The chain links TRBV7-9 to TRBJ1-1; D remains unclear. Trimming removed 7 bases from V and 10 bases from J, with 22 bases in between. Looked up from germline, CDR1 is SEHNR and CDR2 is FQNEAQ (reference sequence). CDR3 length: 14 residues. CDR3 loop: CASTKVRREEVAFF. In DNA form, the CDR3 reads TGTGCCAGCACCAAAGTGAGGCGGGAAGAGGTAGCTTTCTTT.

This chain links TRBV12-5 with TRBJ2-3, with 12 bases fitting TRBD2. J was trimmed by 7 bases and V by 3 bases; bases with no gene match: 11. The V gene's germline CDR1 is LGHNT and CDR2 FRNRAP. The CDR3 has 17 amino acids. The CDR3 protein is CASGFHDGLAGLHTQYF. CDR3 DNA: TGTGCTAGTGGTTTTCACGATGGACTAGCGGGATTGCATACGCAGTATTTT. Based on the CDR3 plus reference TRBV12-5 and TRBJ2-3, the full variable domain is DARVTQTPRHKVTEMGQEVTMRCQPILGHNTVFWYRQTMMQGLELLAYFRNRAPLDDSGMPKDRFSAEMPDATLATLKIQPSEPRDSAVYFCASGFHDGLAGLHTQYFGPGTRLTVL.

The V call is TRBV5-1, the J call TRBJ2-7; 7 bases align to TRBD2. The junction had 10 bases not matched to a gene; V was cut back by 5 bases and J by 2 bases. The CDR3 loop spans 15 amino acids. Germline V gene lookup returns CDR1 SGHRS and CDR2 YFSETQ. CDR3 sequence (DNA): TGCGCCAGCAGTCGCACTAGCGCGACCACCTACGAGCAGTACTTC. It is translated as CASSRTSATTYEQYF.

CDR3 sequence: CASSPDRDPYEQYF. The CDR3 DNA follows: TGTGCCAGCTCACCAGATCGGGATCCTTACGAGCAGTACTTC. The chain joins TRBV18 to TRBJ2-7; possibly TRBD2 for D (5 bases). The CDR3 totals 14 residues. Per the germline V gene, CDR1 is KGHSH and CDR2 is LQKENI. Trimming left V 2 bases short and J 4 bases short, with 12 bases between.

The chain joins TRBV3-1 (or the pseudogene TRBV3-2) to TRBJ2-7, with 9 positions matching TRBD1. The germline V gene encodes CDR1 LGHDT and CDR2 YNNKEL (reference sequence). V gave up 5 bases and J gave up 3 bases; unmatched junction bases: 11. The CDR3 is 16 residues long. The CDR3 DNA is TGTGCCAGCAGCTCCGACCTTGGGACAGGGTACTACGAGCAGTACTTC. Protein: CASSSDLGTGYYEQYF.

This chain joins TRBV19 and TRBJ2-2; TRBD1 might be the D (6 bases). Trimming shortened V by 1 base and J by 2 bases, and 8 bases separated the two germline ends. There are 15 residues in the CDR3. The V gene's germline CDR1 is LNHDA and CDR2 SQIVND (reference sequence). CDR3 region: CASSIAGVNTGELFF. In nucleotides, the CDR3 is TGTGCCAGTAGTATAGCAGGGGTAAACACCGGGGAGCTGTTTTTT.

CDR3 in amino acids: CASSPITSGPYEQYF. The CDR3 DNA reads as TGTGCCAGCAGCCCAATTACTAGCGGACCCTACGAGCAGTACTTC. The chain couples TRBV2 to TRBJ2-7, with TRBD2 matching 8 bases. This CDR3 comprises 15 residues. Per the germline V gene, CDR1 is SNHLY and CDR2 is FYNNEI. The ends lost 6 bases at V and 2 bases at J; junction bases unmatched: 9.

A few counts support this clone. The gene calls are TRBV5-4 and TRBJ1-1; D ambiguous. Germline assignment: CDR1 SGHNT and CDR2 YYREEE (reference sequence). The CDR3 loop spans 13 amino acids. The V end lost 2 bases, the J end lost 3 bases, and 8 bases lay between the germline ends. The DNA for the CDR3 is TGTGCCAGCAGCTTTAGTCAGGACACTGAAGCTTTCTTT. Its translation is CASSFSQDTEAFF.

The V and J genes are TRBV7-9 and TRBJ2-7; D is undetermined. CDR1 is SEHNR, CDR2 FQNEAQ, per germline (reference sequence). With 1 base removed from V and 6 bases from J, the gap between germline ends came to 22 bases. The CDR3 runs 17 residues. For the CDR3, the DNA is TGTGCCAGCAGCTTAGGTCACTATGTGGATGGTGGAAGCGAGCAGTACTTC. This sequence encodes CASSLGHYVDGGSEQYF. The variable domain in full, with the rest retrieved from reference TRBV7-9 and TRBJ2-7, is DTGVSQNPRHKITKRGQNVTFRCDPISEHNRLYWYRQTLGQGPEFLTYFQNEAQLEKSRLLSDRFSAERPKGSFSTLEIQRTEQGDSAMYLCASSLGHYVDGGSEQYFGPGTRLTVT.

This clone was seen a single time. This chain links TRBV11-2 with TRBJ2-7; TRBD1 matches 7 bases. CDR1 is SGHAT, CDR2 FQNNGV, per germline. V was clipped by 6 bases and J by 3 bases; unmatched bases: 5. The CDR3 is 13 amino acids. The CDR3, as DNA: TGTGCCAGCAGACCCACAGGGGACTACGAGCAGTACTTC. This sequence encodes CASRPTGDYEQYF.

The chain recombines TRBV11-2 with TRBJ2-5; 8 bases line up with TRBD2. J lost 4 bases, V lost 5 bases, and 12 bases had no gene match. Germline V gene data show CDR1 as SGHAT and CDR2 as FQNNGV. The CDR3 loop spans 16 amino acids. The CDR3 is CASSVSSAGGTETQYF. CDR3 DNA: TGTGCCAGCAGCGTCTCCTCTGCGGGGGGTACAGAGACCCAGTACTTC.

This clone was counted only a few times. The DNA of the CDR3 is TGTGCCAGCTCACCACAGGGGGACACCATATATTTT. Amino acid sequence: CASSPQGDTIYF. The chain couples TRBV18 to TRBJ1-3, with a weak D call TRBD1 (6 bases). The CDR3 consists of 12 residues. The V end was cut by 1 base, the J end by 8 bases, with 6 bases between. Germline CDR1 and CDR2: KGHSH and LQKENI.

This sequence joins TRBV9 and TRBJ2-3, with TRBD2 as a possible D gene (6 bases). Germline-derived CDR1 and CDR2 are SGDLS and YYNGEE. CDR3 size: 18 residues. V lost 2 bases and J lost 0, with 19 bases in between. CDR3 sequence: CASSVGGQSLHSTDTQYF. CDR3 DNA sequence: TGTGCCAGCAGCGTGGGGGGTCAAAGCCTGCATAGCACAGATACGCAGTATTTT.

V is TRBV6-1 and J is TRBJ1-5, with TRBD1 identical over 8 bases. CDR1 and CDR2 (germline): MNHNS, SASEGT. The CDR3 contains 19 residues. V lost 4 bases and J lost 0; bases outside the gene matches: 14. CDR3: CASSVSGLGTGYSNQPQHF. In nucleotides, the CDR3 is TGTGCCAGCAGTGTATCGGGTTTAGGGACAGGCTATAGCAATCAGCCCCAGCATTTT.